This T cell receptor beta chain was recovered during a study of graft-versus-host responses after intestinal transplantation. Study in general: Recipients got multivisceral, liver-intestinal, or isolated intestinal transplants.

As for this clone: The antigen is undetermined. Different DNA sequences within this sample yield the same CDR3.

The CDR3 loop spans 18 amino acids. Germline-derived CDR1 and CDR2 are GTSNPN and SVGIG (reference sequence). V lost 3 bases and J 0 bases, leaving 21 bases between the germline ends. Study results and limitations: Recipient marrow contained GvH clones, some of which appeared first in ileum or blood.

Here immunoSEQ multiplex PCR was the method, and the copy in TCRdb shows in-frame clones only, minus some. The sample includes 30,000 to 40,000 clones, roughly 80% of them seen just once. The sequences come from PBMCs, collected 1070 days after transplant. The clonotype originates from a human patient who received an intestinal transplant, so some T cells may come from the graft donor. The V call is TRBV30, the J call TRBJ1-3; the D gene is possibly TRBD1 (5 bases). CDR3 coding DNA: TGTGCCTGGAGCGGAGGGAAGTGGTCGAGGGGCTCTGGAAACACCATATATTTT. This sequence encodes CAWSGGKWSRGSGNTIYF. Combining the CDR3 with reference TRBV30 and TRBJ1-3 gives the whole variable domain SQTIHQWPATLVQPVGSPLSLECTVEGTSNPNLYWYRQAAGRGLQLLFYSVGIGQISSEVPQNLSASRPQDRQFILSSKKLLLSDSGFYLCAWSGGKWSRGSGNTIYFGEGSWLTVV.